Sequencing of this T cell receptor beta chain was carried out in a study of glioma-infiltrating T cells after dendritic cell vaccination. General observations from the study: Higher TCR clonality did not directly relate to longer survival.

This clone came up once. The antigen is not known. The time point was: after dendritic cell vaccination, including at tumor progression/relapse. This CDR3 is built from 14 residues. Trimming cost V 5 bases and J 3 bases; bases outside gene matches: 2. Germline CDR1 reads SGHTA; CDR2 reads FQGNSA. Here immunoSEQ multiplex PCR was the method, and the copy in TCRdb shows in-frame clones only, minus some. The top ten clones hold 2% to 2.5% of a sample with tens of thousands of clones, around 86% of them seen once. The sequence derives from a human donor with glioblastoma. The J gene is TRBJ2-7, the V gene TRBV7-2, with 12 bases fitting TRBD2. The specimen was blood, collected after dendritic cell vaccination. DNA for the CDR3: TGTGCCAGCAGCCCGACTAGCGGGAGCTACGAGCAGTACTTC. Translation: CASSPTSGSYEQYF.